The entry below gives a single TCR beta chain sequence along with its context. The antigen this receptor binds is unknown. No much larger clonotype is one base removed from it; base qualities were not supplied. The sample is drawn from a study of chemoradiotherapy in HPV16-positive cancers (dated by TCRdb to the early 2020s). For the study in its entirety: Candidate HPV-specific T-cell clones and common TCR motifs were defined by functional T-cell assays performed on cells from two HPV16-positive patients. The study asked whether T-cell immunity to the HPV oncoproteins E6 and E7 changes during chemoradiotherapy and whether this immunity affects survival. Next, the candidate HPV-specific TCRs and motifs were followed in TCR repertoires from around 92 patients with HPV-related cancers.

On the study overall, not on this receptor specifically: The functional definition of HPV-specific T cells came from only a couple of HPV16-positive patients, and the survival association was reported for HPV16-positive patients. In HPV16-positive patients, expansion of HPV-responsive T cells during chemoradiotherapy was associated with improved recurrence-free survival. Expansion of candidate HPV-specific clones and E7-related TCR motifs was observed in the tumor microenvironment during treatment, whereas no such expansion was observed for non-HPV-specific T cells.

Repertoires were sampled multiple times during chemoradiotherapy, which allowed clonal expansion in the tumor microenvironment to be followed. V is trimmed back by 3 bases and J by 6 bases, and the junction contains 7 bases that no gene match accounts for. The CDR3 numbers 15 residues from cysteine through phenylalanine. The only DNA kept is the CDR3, 45 bases in frame from the first base. CDR1 ENHRY and CDR2 SYGVKD are derived from the germline V gene. Libraries were made using the immunoSEQ multiplex PCR assay. TCRdb took this table from immuneACCESS and kept in-frame rearrangements with V and J called. Such tables lack part of the clones; where checked against another copy, unresolved V genes explain under half of the gap, and the rest is unexplained. The sample table records some 1,200 clones; more than 80% of these occur just once. The biggest ten clones account for roughly 5.4% of the sample.

The rearranged chain carries TRBV10-3 and TRBJ2-1; 8 central bases correspond to TRBD2. This receptor was taken from a human donor with HPV-associated anogenital cancer. The source was tumor tissue, collected from a patient who underwent chemoradiotherapy. Here is the DNA: TGTGCCATCAGTGAAGGGCGGGGGGCCGGCAATGAGCAGTTCTTC. Translated, this gives CAISEGRGAGNEQFF.